The rows below give T cell receptor beta chains drawn from one sample of a study of CD8+ T cells in alopecia areata. Data came from immunoSEQ multiplex PCR; TCRdb stores just in-frame clones and leaves some out. The sample has about 190,000 clones, 59% seen once. The starting material was CD4+ T cells sorted from blood, obtained at week 0. These receptor sequences come from a human donor with alopecia areata. Both conserved end residues are trimmed from each CDR3. D genes are given only for firm matches.

j_gene | d_gene | v_gene | CDR3aa
TRBJ2-1 | TRBD1 | TRBV20-1 | SATDRDEQF
TRBJ1-1 | - | TRBV6-5 | ASSYSRQIEAF
TRBJ2-3 | - | TRBV7-3 | ASSLGLGDTQY
TRBJ1-6 | - | TRBV2 | ASSAEGVGSPLH
TRBJ2-3 | - | TRBV5-6 | ASSSSPGRTTDTQY
TRBJ2-2 | - | TRBV20-1 | SAANTGELF
TRBJ2-2 | - | TRBV4-1 | ASSQLYTGELF
TRBJ2-3 | - | TRBV19 | ASKLAGAATDTQY
TRBJ2-1 | TRBD1 | TRBV4-1 | ASSLPQFQGAGQF
TRBJ2-1 | TRBD2 | TRBV9 | ASGTGGYEQF
TRBJ2-4 | - | TRBV19 | ASSPPGGPKNIQY
TRBJ2-3 | - | TRBV29-1 | SVARDRRATDTQY
TRBJ1-1 | - | TRBV29-1 | SVDKAGRSNTEAF
TRBJ1-1 | - | TRBV29-1 | SVEATLNTEAF
TRBJ2-1 | TRBD1 | TRBV9 | ASSVGTGSYNEQF
TRBJ2-7 | - | TRBV5-1 | ASSLDPGQYYEQY
TRBJ2-1 | TRBD1 | TRBV6-1 | ASSEIGGRQF
TRBJ1-1 | - | TRBV4-1 | ASSLPLSNTEAF
TRBJ1-1 | - | TRBV29-1 | SAREVGAEAF
TRBJ1-5 | - | TRBV29-1 | SVSLTSGFSQPQH